The 32 T cell receptor beta chains below all came from one sample that was sequenced in a study of T cell repertoires in cytomegalovirus infection (dated by TCRdb to the late 2010s). TCRdb records Illumina HiSeq 1500 as the sequencer. TCRdb took the public reads, trimmed them with fastp at Q25, ran MiXCR for clone calling and kept in-frame beta chains. Every CDR3 protein is listed once, alongside the most common genes and DNA of its rows. This sample gives more than 500,000 distinct CDR3 sequences in total; approximately 15% of them show up just once. Together, the top ten hold roughly a quarter of the sample. The sequencing input was CD8+ T cells from PBMCs. These receptors all stem from a human donor in good health (CMV status not recorded). Some clones in this sample may be carry-over from other donors' samples.

Many counts were recorded for this clonotype. DNA of the CDR3: TGCGCCAGCAGCCAAGACCCCAGGTCGAAAGTCAATGAGCAGTTCTTC. Amino acids: CASSQDPRSKVNEQFF. The V gene is TRBV4-1, the J gene TRBJ2-1; unclear D gene. V was clipped by 0 bases and J by 6 bases, with 15 bases between them. Germline-derived CDR1 and CDR2 are MGHRA and YSYEKL. CDR3 length equals 16 residues.

This clonotype was recorded many times. The chain employs TRBV7-2 and TRBJ2-1; D gene uncertain. CDR1 SGHTA and CDR2 FQGNSA come from the germline V gene. The CDR3 runs to 13 residues. Trimming removed 0 bases at V and 6 bases at J, with 6 bases between. The CDR3 region is CASSLAASNEQFF. CDR3 in DNA: TGTGCCAGCAGCTTAGCGGCGAGCAATGAGCAGTTCTTC.

About this clonotype: At one end, the junction sequence differs from germline, possibly due to a read error. V and J are TRBV7-8 and TRBJ1-1; 8 bases match TRBD1. This CDR3 has 15 residues. Looked up from germline, CDR1 is SGHVS and CDR2 is FQNEAQ. Written as DNA, the CDR3 is TGTGCCAGCAGCCCCTGGACAGGGATGAACACTGAAGATTTCTTT. Its protein product is CASSPWTGMNTEDFF.

The chain is built from TRBV14 and TRBJ1-1; D unclear. V gave up 3 bases and J gave up 1 base, with 6 bases separating them. Per the germline V gene, CDR1 is SGHDN and CDR2 is FVKESK. The CDR3 loop spans 13 amino acids. DNA of the CDR3: TGTGCCAGCAGCCACCACAGGAACACTGAAGCTTTCTTT. Amino acid sequence: CASSHHRNTEAFF.

This clonotype has only a few counts. This sequence joins TRBV23-1 and TRBJ1-5; 9 nucleotides line up with TRBD1. TRBV23-1 is an ORF for which the function is uncertain. The ends lost 6 bases at V and 6 bases at J; junction bases unmatched: 15. This CDR3 has 17 amino acids. As DNA, the CDR3 is TGCGCCAGCAGACCAAGGGGGAGGGGACAGGGCTCTCAGCCCCAGCATTTT. It translates to CASRPRGRGQGSQPQHF.

This clonotype was counted many times. This chain connects TRBV19 to TRBJ1-5; D unclear. Germline V gene data show CDR1 as LNHDA and CDR2 as SQIVND (reference sequence). CDR3 length: 14 residues. V gave up 6 bases and J gave up 3 bases, with 12 bases separating them. The CDR3: CASRELLNNQPQHF. DNA for the CDR3: TGTGCCAGTAGGGAACTCCTAAACAATCAGCCCCAGCATTTT. The variable domain in full, completed from reference TRBV19 and TRBJ1-5, reads DGGITQSPKYLFRKEGQNVTLSCEQNLNHDAMYWYRQDPGQGLRLIYYSQIVNDFQKGDIAEGYSVSREKKESFPLTVTSAQKNPTAFYLCASRELLNNQPQHFGDGTRLSIL.

As regards this clonotype: The final CDR3 position lacks the conserved phenylalanine or tryptophan, pointing to a likely read error. The limits of the CDR3 on the DNA are not certain, so only TCRdb's listed CDR3 is given. The chain joins TRBV7-3 to TRBJ1-2. The CDR3 extends over 14 residues, inclusive of both ends. Germline loops: CDR1 SGHTA, CDR2 FQGTGA. CDR3 amino acids: CASSPQGGVDGYTI.

V gene TRBV5-1 combines with J gene TRBJ2-3, with a possible D match to TRBD2 (5 bases). CDR1 and CDR2 from the germline V gene are SGHRS and YFSETQ. The V end was cut by 1 base, the J end by 0 bases, with 12 bases between. The CDR3 extends over 16 amino acids. DNA for the CDR3: TGCGCCAGCAGCTTGAAACGGGATTCTAGCACAGATACGCAGTATTTT. Translated: CASSLKRDSSTDTQYF.

The V gene is TRBV20-1, the J gene TRBJ2-1, with 8 bases fitting TRBD2. The germline gives CDR1 DFQATT, CDR2 SNEGSKA (reference sequence). The CDR3 has 14 amino acids. J lost 2 bases, V lost 7 bases, and 7 bases had no gene match. This CDR3 is CSGPAGGTYNEQFF. The DNA of the CDR3 is TGCAGTGGCCCGGCGGGAGGAACCTACAATGAGCAGTTCTTC.

This chain uses TRBV5-6 with TRBJ2-7; D is unresolved. Trimming pared 2 bases from V and 4 bases from J, leaving 13 bases between. The length of the CDR3 is 14 residues. Looked up from germline, CDR1 is SGHDT and CDR2 is YYEEEE. In DNA, the CDR3 is TGTGCCAGCAGCTTTGGGTACCAAACTTACGAGCAGTACTTC. Translated: CASSFGYQTYEQYF.

This clonotype came up a few times. This chain connects TRBV5-4 to TRBJ1-1, with no clear D. Germline V CDR1 and CDR2: SGHNT, YYREEE (reference sequence). CDR3 length equals 13 residues. V was cut by 4 bases and J by 2 bases, with 9 bases left in between. The CDR3 sequence: CASSEFENTEAFF. DNA of the CDR3: TGTGCCAGCAGCGAATTCGAAAACACTGAAGCTTTCTTT.

The rearrangement links TRBV9 to TRBJ1-5; maybe TRBD1 (5 bases). Germline CDR1 reads SGDLS; CDR2 reads YYNGEE. This CDR3 has 15 amino acids. V dropped 3 bases and J dropped 2 bases, with 12 bases sitting between them. In DNA form, the CDR3 reads TGTGCCAGCAGCGGGGGGGGGGGAGGCAATCAGCCCCAGCATTTT. Its protein product is CASSGGGGGNQPQHF.

V gene TRBV6-6 combines with J gene TRBJ2-7, with 10 bases matching TRBD1. The V and J ends lost 6 bases and 4 bases, in that order; junction bases with no gene match: 6. From germline, CDR1 is MNHNY and CDR2 SVGAGI (reference sequence). This CDR3 spans 14 amino acids. CDR3 region: CASRPWDRGYEQYF. CDR3 coding DNA: TGTGCCAGCAGACCCTGGGACAGGGGATACGAGCAGTACTTC.

This clonotype was seen a few times. The V call is TRBV20-1, the J call TRBJ1-2; the match to TRBD1 covers 7 bases. The CDR3 loop spans 15 amino acids. The germline gives CDR1 DFQATT, CDR2 SNEGSKA (reference sequence). Losses at the gene ends were 0 bases for V and 9 bases for J; bases not matched to a gene: 13. CDR3 DNA sequence: TGCAGTGCTAGAGAATGGGACCAGGGGGGCCTAAGCTACACCTTC. Translated: CSAREWDQGGLSYTF.

The table lists this clonotype with many counts. This chain uses TRBV15 with TRBJ1-1; D is undetermined. This CDR3 has 15 amino acids. The V end was cut by 2 bases, the J end by 1 base, with 11 bases between. Germline assignment: CDR1 LNHNV and CDR2 YYDKDF (reference sequence). This chain's CDR3 is CATSRLPGSNTEAFF. The DNA for the CDR3 is TGTGCCACCAGCAGATTACCGGGATCGAACACTGAAGCTTTCTTT. Drawing the rest from reference TRBV15 and TRBJ1-1, the complete variable domain is DAMVIQNPRYQVTQFGKPVTLSCSQTLNHNVMYWYQQKSSQAPKLLFHYYDKDFNNEADTPDNFQSRRPNTSFCFLDIRSPGLGDTAMYLCATSRLPGSNTEAFFGQGTRLTVV.

Many counts were recorded for this clonotype. The chain recombines TRBV7-2 with TRBJ2-3, with 9 bases fitting TRBD2. Looked up from germline, CDR1 is SGHTA and CDR2 is FQGNSA. This CDR3 is 18 amino acids long. V was clipped by 2 bases and J by 4 bases; unmatched bases: 13. The CDR3: CASSLRGAGGRVADTQYF. The CDR3 DNA reads TGTGCCAGCAGCTTAAGGGGGGCCGGCGGGAGGGTGGCAGATACGCAGTATTTT. Complete variable domain (other parts from reference TRBV7-2 and TRBJ2-3): GAGVSQSPSNKVTEKGKDVELRCDPISGHTALYWYRQSLGQGLEFLIYFQGNSAPDKSGLPSDRFSAERTGGSVSTLTIQRTQQEDSAVYLCASSLRGAGGRVADTQYFGPGTRLTVL.

Only a few counts were recorded for this clonotype. The V gene is TRBV5-5, the J gene TRBJ1-5; TRBD1 is a possible D gene (5 bases). Trimming shortened V by 2 bases and J by 3 bases, and 12 bases separated the two germline ends. Germline assignment: CDR1 SGHKS and CDR2 YYEKEE (reference sequence). This CDR3 is built from 15 residues. The CDR3 here is CASSFGRGPNQPQHF. The CDR3 DNA sequence: TGTGCCAGCAGCTTCGGGAGGGGCCCCAATCAGCCCCAGCATTTT.

A few counts support this clonotype. The chain recombines TRBV7-9 with TRBJ2-1; D call uncertain. V was trimmed by 3 bases and J by 6 bases, leaving 6 bases between them. The length of the CDR3 is 12 residues. Germline lookup yields CDR1 SEHNR and CDR2 FQNEAQ (reference sequence). The CDR3 coding sequence is TGTGCCAGCAGCTTCGAACTCAATGAGCAGTTCTTC. As protein: CASSFELNEQFF.

This clonotype has ten or more counts. CDR3 sequence reads: CASIYASGDSQETQYF. The CDR3 DNA reads TGTGCCAGCATATATGCTAGCGGGGATTCCCAAGAGACCCAGTACTTC. This chain uses TRBV6-1 with TRBJ2-5; TRBD2 matches at 9 bases. In germline, CDR1 is MNHNS, CDR2 SASEGT. This CDR3 is 16 amino acids long. V lost 7 bases, J lost 1 base, and 10 bases stayed unmatched.

The gene calls are TRBV7-3 and TRBJ1-1; no firm D call. Germline loops: CDR1 SGHTA, CDR2 FQGTGA. V gave up 9 bases and J gave up 11 bases, with 22 bases separating them. This CDR3 has 13 amino acids. The DNA of the CDR3 is TGTGCCAGAAGCCCCGGACTTGATGGGGAGGCTTTCTTT. It specifies CARSPGLDGEAFF.

This clonotype was counted many times. The V gene is TRBV27, the J gene TRBJ1-1; the D gene is possibly TRBD1 (5 bases). The CDR3 sequence is 14 residues long. Looked up from germline, CDR1 is MNHEY and CDR2 is SMNVEV (reference sequence). V lost 5 bases, J lost 0 bases, and 10 bases lay in between. The CDR3 is CASSKAGLNTEAFF. The CDR3 DNA reads TGTGCCAGCAGTAAGGCAGGGTTGAACACTGAAGCTTTCTTT.

The table lists this clonotype with many counts. This chain links TRBV7-8 with TRBJ2-7, with D hard to call. The V gene lost 5 bases and the J gene lost 3 bases, with 8 bases spanning the gap. CDR3 size: 12 residues. From germline, CDR1 is SGHVS and CDR2 FQNEAQ. The CDR3 coding sequence is TGTGCCAGCAGCCCGACCTTCTACGAGCAGTACTTC. This sequence encodes CASSPTFYEQYF. Supplemented by reference TRBV7-8 and TRBJ2-7, the full variable domain reads GAGVSQSPRYKVAKRGQDVALRCDPISGHVSLFWYQQALGQGPEFLTYFQNEAQLDKSGLPSDRFFAERPEGSVSTLKIQRTQQEDSAVYLCASSPTFYEQYFGPGTRLTVT.

This clonotype was picked up a small number of times. The chain carries TRBV5-1 and TRBJ2-5, with D hard to call. This CDR3 region has 15 residues. Germline V gene sequence: CDR1 SGHRS, CDR2 YFSETQ. With 0 bases removed from V and 5 bases from J, the gap between germline ends came to 14 bases. The CDR3 sequence: CASSLAGRPGETQYF. The CDR3 DNA sequence: TGCGCCAGCAGCTTGGCCGGACGCCCCGGGGAGACCCAGTACTTC.

This clonotype was seen only a few times. This chain joins TRBV6-6 and TRBJ1-1; maybe TRBD1 (5 bases). V shed 5 bases and J shed 4 bases, with 14 bases lying between them. From germline, CDR1 is MNHNY and CDR2 SVGAGI (reference sequence). The CDR3 has 14 amino acids. The CDR3 sequence: CASSPRGGTTEAFF. The CDR3 DNA is TGTGCCAGCAGTCCTCGGGGGGGGACCACTGAAGCTTTCTTT.

The V call is TRBV29-1, the J call TRBJ2-2, with 12 bases lining up with TRBD2. Germline assignment: CDR1 SQVTM and CDR2 ANQGSEA. The trim removed 7 bases at V and 5 bases at J, leaving 14 bases unmatched. This CDR3 is 17 amino acids long. The CDR3 DNA reads TGCAGCGGGACTAGCGGGGATGGTTCTCGGAGTACCGGGGAGCTGTTTTTT. Translated, it gives CSGTSGDGSRSTGELFF.

J is TRBJ2-7 and V is TRBV27; 10 bases are shared with TRBD2. Germline CDR1 and CDR2: MNHEY and SMNVEV (reference sequence). J was trimmed by 0 bases and V by 5 bases; bases with no gene match: 1. The CDR3 is 14 amino acids. CDR3 region: CASSQREGSYEQYF. The CDR3 DNA reads as TGTGCCAGCAGTCAGCGGGAGGGCTCCTACGAGCAGTACTTC.

This clonotype was detected ten times or more. V usage is TRBV7-3 and J usage is TRBJ2-2; 15 bases fit TRBD2. The J segment lost 5 bases and the V segment lost 4 bases, leaving 8 bases of the junction unmatched. Germline V gene sequence: CDR1 SGHTA, CDR2 FQGTGA. The CDR3 length is 18 residues. The CDR3 DNA reads as TGTGCCAGCAGCTCGGGACTAGCGGGAGGCCGGGGGACCGGGGAGCTGTTTTTT. Translated: CASSSGLAGGRGTGELFF.

This clonotype was counted many times. The V call is TRBV5-4, the J call TRBJ1-1; D is unresolved. CDR3 length: 15 residues. The V end was cut by 1 base, the J end by 4 bases, with 14 bases between. CDR1 SGHNT and CDR2 YYREEE come from the germline V gene (reference sequence). CDR3 in DNA: TGTGCCAGCAGCTTGTGGGCAGCCCGGGGCACTGAAGCTTTCTTT. This sequence encodes CASSLWAARGTEAFF.

For this clonotype: The junction departs from germline at one end; a sequencing error may be responsible. The chain links TRBV6-4 to TRBJ2-1; tentatively, D is TRBD1 or TRBD2 (7 bases each). The V gene's germline CDR1 is MRHNA and CDR2 SNTAGT. There are 11 residues in the CDR3. The CDR3 loop is CASSEGRGLLF. Written as DNA, the CDR3 is TGTGCCAGCAGTGAGGGGAGGGGGCTTCTCTTC.

With respect to this clonotype: One junction end disagrees with the germline gene, perhaps due to a read error. The chain carries TRBV2 and TRBJ1-3, with a possible D match to TRBD1 (6 bases). The CDR3 is 14 amino acids. CDR1 and CDR2 (germline): SNHLY, FYNNEI. As DNA, the CDR3 is TGTGCCAGCACCGGAACAGGGACTGGAAACACCAAATATTTT. Translated, it gives CASTGTGTGNTKYF. Full variable domain (rest looked up from reference TRBV2 and TRBJ1-3): EPEVTQTPSHQVTQMGQEVILRCVPISNHLYFYWYRQILGQKVEFLVSFYNNEISEKSEIFDDQFSVERPDGSNFTLKIRSTKLEDSAMYFCASTGTGTGNTKYFGEGSWLTVV.

There are many counts of this clonotype. The V call is TRBV7-9, the J call TRBJ1-3; possibly TRBD1 for D (5 bases). Germline V CDR1 and CDR2: SEHNR, FQNEAQ (reference sequence). V was cut by 5 bases and J by 0 bases, with 11 bases left in between. The CDR3 has 15 amino acids. The CDR3 is CASSAGGGSGNTIYF. The CDR3 DNA is TGTGCCAGCAGCGCCGGGGGGGGCTCTGGAAACACCATATATTTT.

This clonotype is a singleton in its sample. The chain recombines TRBV4-1 with TRBJ1-1; TRBD1 agrees at 9 bases. The CDR3 covers 18 residues. From germline, CDR1 is MGHRA and CDR2 YSYEKL. V lost 4 bases, J lost 3 bases, and 15 bases stayed unmatched. CDR3 sequence reads: CASSLPGQGLRRDTEAFF. The CDR3 nucleotides read TGCGCCAGCAGCCTTCCGGGACAGGGTTTGAGGCGGGACACTGAAGCTTTCTTT.